The sequence of this T cell receptor (beta chain) was determined in a study of response to subunit inactivated influenza vaccine. This clonotype was recorded many times. Its antigen remains unknown. This CDR3 region has 14 residues. The V end was cut by 8 bases, the J end by 0 bases, with 11 bases between. CDR1 is ENHRY and CDR2 is SYGVKD in the germline V gene. Using its own MiXCR run on the RT-PCR reads, TCRdb lists one record per CDR3 protein. The table shows hundreds of thousands of distinct CDR3 sequences, with around 8% occurring only once. The study, taken as a whole, reports: The study's authors posited that every seasonal influenza vaccination enlists few new T cells.

The material sequenced was PBMCs from blood, taken 23 months after vaccination. The chain employs TRBV10-3 and TRBJ2-1; weak D call: TRBD2 (5 bases). The receptor was isolated from a man aged 45 to 75 who received an inactivated influenza vaccine. CDR3 in amino acids: CAIRMGSSYNEQFF. In nucleotides, the CDR3 is TGTGCCATCCGGATGGGGAGCTCCTACAATGAGCAGTTCTTC.